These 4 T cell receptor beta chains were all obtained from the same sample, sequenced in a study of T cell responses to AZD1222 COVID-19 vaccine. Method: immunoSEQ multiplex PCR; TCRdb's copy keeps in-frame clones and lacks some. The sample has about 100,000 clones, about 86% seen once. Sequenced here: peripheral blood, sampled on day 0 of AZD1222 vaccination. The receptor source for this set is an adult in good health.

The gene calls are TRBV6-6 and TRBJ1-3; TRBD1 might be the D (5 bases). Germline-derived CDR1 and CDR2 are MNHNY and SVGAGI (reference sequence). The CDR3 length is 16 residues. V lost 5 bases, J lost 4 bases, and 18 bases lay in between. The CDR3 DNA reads TGTGCCAGCAGTAAAGGCGGGCAGGGTGGCGGAAACACCATATATTTT. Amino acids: CASSKGGQGGGNTIYF.

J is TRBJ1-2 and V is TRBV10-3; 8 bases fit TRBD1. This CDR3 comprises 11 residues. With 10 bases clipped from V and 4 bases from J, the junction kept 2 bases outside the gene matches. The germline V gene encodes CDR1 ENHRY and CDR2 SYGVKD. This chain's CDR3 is CATTGGYGYTF. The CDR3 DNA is TGTGCCACCACAGGGGGCTATGGCTACACCTTC.

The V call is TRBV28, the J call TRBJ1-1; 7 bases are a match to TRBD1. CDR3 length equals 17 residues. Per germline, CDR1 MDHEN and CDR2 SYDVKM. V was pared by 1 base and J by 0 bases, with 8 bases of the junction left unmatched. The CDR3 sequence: CASSLSPPTGVNTEAFF. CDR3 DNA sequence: TGTGCCAGCAGTTTATCGCCCCCCACAGGGGTGAACACTGAAGCTTTCTTT. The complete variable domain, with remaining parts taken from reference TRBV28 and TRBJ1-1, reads DVKVTQSSRYLVKRTGEKVFLECVQDMDHENMFWYRQDPGLGLRLIYFSYDVKMKEKGDIPEGYSVSREKKERFSLILESASTNQTSMYLCASSLSPPTGVNTEAFFGQGTRLTVV.

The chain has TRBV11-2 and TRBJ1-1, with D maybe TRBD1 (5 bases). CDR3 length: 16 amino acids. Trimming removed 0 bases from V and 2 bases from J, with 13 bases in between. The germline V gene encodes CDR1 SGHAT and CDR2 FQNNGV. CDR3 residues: CASSLDRRQGNTEAFF. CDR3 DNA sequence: TGTGCCAGCAGCTTAGATCGCAGGCAGGGAAACACTGAAGCTTTCTTT. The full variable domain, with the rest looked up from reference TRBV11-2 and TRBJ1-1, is EAGVAQSPRYKIIEKRQSVAFWCNPISGHATLYWYQQILGQGPKLLIQFQNNGVVDDSQLPKDRFSAERLKGVDSTLKIQPAKLEDSAVYLCASSLDRRQGNTEAFFGQGTRLTVV.